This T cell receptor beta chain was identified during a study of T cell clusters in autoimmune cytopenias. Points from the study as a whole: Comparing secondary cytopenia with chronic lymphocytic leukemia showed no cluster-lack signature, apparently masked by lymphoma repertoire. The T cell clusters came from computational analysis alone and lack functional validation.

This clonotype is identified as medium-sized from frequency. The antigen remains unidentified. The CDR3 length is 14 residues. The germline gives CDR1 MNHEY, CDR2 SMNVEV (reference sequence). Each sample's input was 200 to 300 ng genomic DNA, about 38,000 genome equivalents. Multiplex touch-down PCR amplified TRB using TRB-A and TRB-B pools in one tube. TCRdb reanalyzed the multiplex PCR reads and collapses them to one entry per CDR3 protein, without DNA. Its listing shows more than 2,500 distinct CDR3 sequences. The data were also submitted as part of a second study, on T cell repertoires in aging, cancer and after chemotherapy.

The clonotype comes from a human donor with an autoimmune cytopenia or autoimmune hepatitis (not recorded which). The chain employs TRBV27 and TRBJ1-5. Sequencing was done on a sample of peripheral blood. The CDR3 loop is CASSRVGEDQPQHF.